These 15 T cell receptor beta chains were all obtained from the same sample, sequenced in a study of blood T cells in healthy people across ages. A second roughly 6 to 11 cycle PCR used barcoded and J-beta primers. TCRdb passed the 5' RACE reads through MiXCR, listing each CDR3 protein once. This table holds about 1.7 million distinct CDR3 sequences, 28% found once. The sequenced sample was blood. These TCRs come from a young woman in good health.

This clonotype was picked up a small number of times. The chain combines TRBV4-2 with TRBJ2-5; D gene uncertain. This CDR3 is built from 15 residues. V lost 5 bases to trimming and J lost 2 bases, with 15 bases between them. CDR1 and CDR2 (germline): LGHNA, YNFKEQ. CDR3 in amino acids: CASSFKSGVQETQYF. CDR3 in DNA: TGTGCCAGCAGCTTCAAGAGTGGCGTTCAAGAGACCCAGTACTTC.

This clonotype occurred many times. The genes are TRBV12-3 or TRBV12-4 and TRBJ1-2; 8 bases are shared with TRBD1. Unmatched junction bases numbered 7, after V lost 6 bases and J lost 4 bases. This CDR3 contains 14 residues. The CDR3: CASRGQGGFYGYTF. For the CDR3, the DNA is TGTGCCAGCAGAGGACAGGGTGGGTTCTATGGCTACACCTTC.

This clonotype was detected a few times. This clone may be a read error of a much larger clone one base away. V usage is TRBV5-1 and J usage is TRBJ2-5, with 9 bases fitting TRBD2. The CDR3 covers 13 residues. Germline V gene lookup returns CDR1 SGHRS and CDR2 YFSETQ. CDR3 amino acids: CASILGLAETQYF. DNA for the CDR3: TGCGCCAGCATCTTGGGACTAGCTGAGACCCAGTACTTC.

This clonotype was counted ten times or more. The chain is built from TRBV29-1 and TRBJ2-4; 9 nucleotides match TRBD1. Germline CDR1 is SQVTM and CDR2 is ANQGSEA. This CDR3 spans 17 amino acids. J gave up 0 bases and V 1 base, and 7 bases lay outside the gene matches. The CDR3 reads CSVEALGQGPAKNIQYF. The CDR3 DNA reads TGCAGCGTTGAAGCCCTGGGACAGGGTCCAGCCAAAAACATTCAGTACTTC.

This clonotype showed up just a few times. The chain links TRBV20-1 to TRBJ2-7; no firm D call. Trimming cost V 1 base and J 7 bases, with 14 bases left between them. The CDR3 is made up of 13 amino acids. Per the germline V gene, CDR1 is DFQATT and CDR2 is SNEGSKA (reference sequence). CDR3 DNA: TGCAGTGCTAGAGGTCGAGACGATAGAGAGCAGTACTTC. It codes for CSARGRDDREQYF.

This clonotype was recorded a few times. V usage is TRBV5-1 and J usage is TRBJ1-5, with unresolved D. V lost 3 bases and J 7 bases, leaving 11 bases between the germline ends. Germline V gives CDR1 SGHRS, CDR2 YFSETQ. There are 13 residues in the CDR3. CDR3 bases: TGCGCCAGCAGCTGGGCCTCGGGGCAGCCCCAGCATTTT. Encoded protein: CASSWASGQPQHF.

Note on this clonotype: Germline and junction disagree at one end, which may indicate a read error. The V call is TRBV7-6, the J call TRBJ1-4, with TRBD1 matching over 8 bases. The germline CDR1 and CDR2 sequences are SGHVS and FNYEAQ. The CDR3 loop spans 15 amino acids. The CDR3 sequence: CASTPSRGPREKRFF. In DNA, the CDR3 is TGTGCCAGCACCCCATCCAGGGGGCCCAGGGAAAAACGGTTTTTT.

The chain recombines TRBV5-1 with TRBJ2-1, with 8 bases matching TRBD1. The CDR3 runs to 15 residues. The germline gives CDR1 SGHRS, CDR2 YFSETQ. Unmatched junction bases numbered 6, after V lost 0 bases and J lost 7 bases. CDR3: CASSLDTQGANEQFF. CDR3 nucleotides: TGCGCCAGCAGCTTGGATACGCAGGGGGCGAATGAGCAGTTCTTC.

This clonotype appeared a few times. V is TRBV11-3 and J is TRBJ2-7; no firm D call. V was trimmed by 4 bases and J by 3 bases, leaving 10 bases between them. Germline assignment: CDR1 SGHNT and CDR2 YENEEA. The CDR3 has 13 residues. The CDR3 reads CASSSPPNYEQYF. CDR3 bases: TGTGCCAGCAGCTCCCCACCCAACTACGAGCAGTACTTC.

This clonotype was counted between two and nine times. The V and J genes are TRBV27 and TRBJ2-1; tentative D call: TRBD1 (5 bases). V lost 7 bases, J lost 7 bases, and 26 bases lay in between. This CDR3 is 17 amino acids long. Germline values: CDR1 MNHEY, CDR2 SMNVEV (reference sequence). In DNA, the CDR3 is TGTGCCAGCACCCGACGTTGGGGCACGGCCTCTGGGAATGAGCAGTTCTTC. Translated: CASTRRWGTASGNEQFF.

The chain couples TRBV6-2 or TRBV6-3 to TRBJ2-1; no firm D call. This CDR3 has 14 amino acids. V dropped 4 bases and J dropped 6 bases, with 13 bases sitting between them. In germline, CDR1 is MNHEY, CDR2 SVGEGT. For the CDR3, the DNA is TGTGCCAGCAGTTTTGGCGTATATTTCAATGAGCAGTTCTTC. Protein sequence: CASSFGVYFNEQFF.

This clonotype has a handful of counts. For the CDR3, the DNA is TGTGCCATCAGTCCCGGGACGGAGGACCAGAATGAGCAGTTCTTC. Protein product: CAISPGTEDQNEQFF. The V gene is TRBV10-3, the J gene TRBJ2-1; D tentatively fits TRBD1 or TRBD2 (5 bases each). The CDR3 length is 15 residues. The germline CDR1 and CDR2 sequences are ENHRY and SYGVKD. V was clipped by 5 bases and J by 7 bases, with 18 bases between them.

This clonotype has a count of ten or more. The rearrangement links TRBV9 to TRBJ2-1; TRBD2 agrees at 13 bases. This CDR3 has 16 residues. Germline CDR1 is SGDLS and CDR2 is YYNGEE. With 0 bases clipped from V and 5 bases from J, the junction kept 2 bases outside the gene matches. CDR3 sequence (DNA): TGTGCCAGCAGCGTAGTTGGACTAGCGGGAGACAATGAGCAGTTCTTC. Its translation: CASSVVGLAGDNEQFF.

V gene TRBV7-9 combines with J gene TRBJ2-4; possibly TRBD2 for D (7 bases). The J call may be wrong; the DNA end is better matched by TRBJ2-7. This CDR3 is built from 14 residues. CDR1 is SEHNR and CDR2 is FQNEAQ in the germline V gene (reference sequence). This chain's CDR3 is CASGERGGNHEQYF. The CDR3 DNA reads TGTGCCAGCGGGGAAAGGGGGGGCAACCACGAGCAGTACTTC.

The gene calls are TRBV28 and TRBJ2-1; 11 bases are shared with TRBD2. CDR3 length: 16 amino acids. Losses at the gene ends were 3 bases for V and 13 bases for J; bases not matched to a gene: 14. Germline V CDR1 and CDR2: MDHEN, SYDVKM. CDR3 residues: CASSFRLAGNQNIQFF. The CDR3 DNA reads as TGTGCCAGCAGTTTCCGACTAGCGGGGAACCAAAACATTCAGTTCTTC.